This T cell receptor beta chain was obtained from a study of human T cells and chemical hapten exposure. At the level of the study: 2% DPC applied to a 2 cm by 2 cm arm area sensitized donors.

TCRdb passed the RACE reads through MiXCR, listing each CDR3 protein once. The data contain a few hundred thousand distinct CDR3 sequences, approximately 5% of them singletons. This clonotype was recorded a few times. Its antigen is not known. Findings of the study overall: Among expanded TCRs, significantly more large CDR3 similarity clusters formed than among controls.

The time point: pre-sensitization, week 0. As to treatment: therapeutic diphenylcyclopropenone sensitization with weekly scalp DPC. The V and J ends lost 6 bases and 7 bases respectively, with 15 bases between them. This CDR3 has 13 amino acids. Germline V gene data show CDR1 as MNHEY and CDR2 as SMNVEV (reference sequence). The origin of this receptor is a woman in her late teens or twenties with alopecia areata. Some clones in this sample may be carry-over from other donors' samples. Source: whole blood, taken in connection with sensitization to the hapten diphenylcyclopropenone (DPC). J is TRBJ1-1 and V is TRBV27; D remains unclear. The CDR3 reads CASRFNKRNEAFF. In nucleotides, the CDR3 is TGTGCCAGCAGGTTCAATAAAAGGAATGAAGCTTTCTTT.